These 8 T cell receptor beta chains came from one sample sequenced in a study of shared clonotypes between healthy human individuals (dated by TCRdb to the early 2020s). Preparation of the library involved the immunoSEQ multiplex PCR assay. TCRdb limited this immuneACCESS table to in-frame rearrangements with V and J called. A share of clones is missing; checked studies link under half to unresolved V genes, and the rest is unexplained. The sample has roughly 590,000 clones on record, about 95% of them singletons. The ten largest make up around 0.097% of the sample. CD8 naive samples were obtained by positive selection for CCR7 among CD45RO-negative cells, yielding a CD45RA+CCR7+ population from which TemRA cells were excluded. The sample consisted of naive CD8+ T cells sorted from blood. The cell subset or site label on this specimen signifies: CD45RA+CCR7+. The receptors shown here come from a woman in her 30s in good health.

V and J are TRBV19 and TRBJ2-7; a weak D match, TRBD2 (5 bases). Deletions cut 5 bases from V and 4 bases from J, with 12 bases between. Germline V lookup: CDR1 LNHDA, CDR2 SQIVND (reference sequence). The CDR3 is 13 amino acids. The CDR3 loop reads CASSVGVAYEQYF. The CDR3 DNA sequence: TGTGCCAGTAGTGTCGGGGTCGCGTACGAGCAGTACTTC.

This chain joins TRBV7-9 and TRBJ2-5; a weak D match, TRBD2 (6 bases). Germline V gives CDR1 SEHNR, CDR2 FQNEAQ (reference sequence). The CDR3 extends over 14 amino acids. The V gene lost 1 base and the J gene lost 1 base, with 7 bases spanning the gap. CDR3 DNA sequence: TGTGCCAGCAGCTTAGGGACTATCCAAGAGACCCAGTACTTC. Protein: CASSLGTIQETQYF. Full variable domain (missing parts from reference TRBV7-9 and TRBJ2-5): DTGVSQNPRHKITKRGQNVTFRCDPISEHNRLYWYRQTLGQGPEFLTYFQNEAQLEKSRLLSDRFSAERPKGSFSTLEIQRTEQGDSAMYLCASSLGTIQETQYFGPGTRLLVL.

V is TRBV19 and J is TRBJ2-1, with D hard to call. Germline CDR1 is LNHDA and CDR2 is SQIVND (reference sequence). V was clipped by 7 bases and J by 8 bases, with 18 bases between them. This CDR3 is 14 amino acids long. CDR3 sequence reads: CASMETGARDEQFF. CDR3 nucleotide sequence: TGTGCCAGTATGGAGACGGGCGCGAGAGATGAGCAGTTCTTC.

CDR3 DNA sequence: TGTGCCAGCAGCTTCACAGGGGAGCGGGCCTACGAGCAGTACTTC. This gives the protein CASSFTGERAYEQYF. The rearrangement links TRBV13 to TRBJ2-7; D is perhaps TRBD1 (7 bases). V shed 3 bases and J shed 2 bases, with 14 bases lying between them. CDR3 length: 15 residues. In germline, CDR1 is PRHDT, CDR2 FYEKMQ (reference sequence). Complete variable domain (other parts from reference TRBV13 and TRBJ2-7): AAGVIQSPRHLIKEKRETATLKCYPIPRHDTVYWYQQGPGQDPQFLISFYEKMQSDKGSIPDRFSAQQFSDYHSELNMSSLELGDSALYFCASSFTGERAYEQYFGPGTRLTVT.

As for this clone: This sample also contains other DNA sequences that code for the same CDR3. The chain has TRBV5-4 and TRBJ2-5; no firm D call. Deletions cut 0 bases from V and 2 bases from J, with 5 bases between. Germline V gene sequence: CDR1 SGHNT, CDR2 YYREEE (reference sequence). The CDR3 length is 13 residues. The CDR3, as DNA: TGTGCCAGCAGCTTGGAAAGTCAAGAGACCCAGTACTTC. This codes for CASSLESQETQYF.

This clone was counted between two and nine times. This sample also contains other DNA sequences that code for the same CDR3. V is TRBV4-1 and J is TRBJ1-1; D uncertain. The CDR3 is 11 amino acids. The germline gives CDR1 MGHRA, CDR2 YSYEKL. Trimming pared 2 bases from V and 2 bases from J, leaving 0 bases between. CDR3 bases: TGCGCCAGCAGCCAAAACACTGAAGCTTTCTTT. Residues: CASSQNTEAFF.

This clone appeared a single time. This chain joins TRBV7-3 and TRBJ2-3, with D tentatively TRBD2 (5 bases). This CDR3 has 15 amino acids. Germline CDR1 is SGHTA and CDR2 is FQGTGA. With 4 bases removed from V and 0 bases from J, the gap between germline ends came to 11 bases. CDR3 protein: CASSSSGGSTDTQYF. CDR3 DNA: TGTGCCAGCAGCTCCAGCGGTGGGAGCACAGATACGCAGTATTTT.

V usage is TRBV29-1 and J usage is TRBJ2-7, with 9 bases that match TRBD1. Germline V gives CDR1 SQVTM, CDR2 ANQGSEA. Unmatched junction bases numbered 5, after V lost 5 bases and J lost 3 bases. This CDR3 has 13 residues. This chain's CDR3 is CSVQSGQGYEQYF. DNA for the CDR3: TGCAGCGTTCAATCGGGACAGGGCTACGAGCAGTACTTC.